These 5 T cell receptor beta chains came from one sample sequenced in a study of T cell repertoires in cytomegalovirus infection. TCRdb called the reads again in MiXCR, with one record for every CDR3 protein. The sample lists fewer than 200,000 distinct CDR3 sequences; 14% were seen once. The sample comprised PBMCs. Source of these receptors: a human donor in good health (CMV status not recorded). Some clones in this sample may be carry-over from other donors' samples.

This clonotype has at least ten counts. V is TRBV7-2 and J is TRBJ2-3, with D unresolved. CDR1 and CDR2 (germline): SGHTA, FQGNSA. Trimming removed 1 base from V and 2 bases from J, with 7 bases in between. This CDR3 has 14 residues. The CDR3 DNA sequence: TGTGCCAGCAGCTTAGAAGTGCTCACAGATACGCAGTATTTT. Translated: CASSLEVLTDTQYF.

This clonotype was seen a few times. V is TRBV12-3 or TRBV12-4 and J is TRBJ1-2; 8 positions match TRBD1. The V and J ends lost 6 bases and 2 bases, in that order; junction bases with no gene match: 8. The CDR3 sequence is 15 residues long. The CDR3 region has the DNA TGTGCCAGCAGGCGCGGACAGGGTATAAACTATGGCTACACCTTC. Translation: CASRRGQGINYGYTF.

This clonotype occurred many times. This sequence joins TRBV7-2 and TRBJ2-7, with 8 bases identical to TRBD1. The V gene end was trimmed by 4 bases and the J gene end by 2 bases; junction bases not matched to a gene: 7. The V gene's germline CDR1 is SGHTA and CDR2 FQGNSA. CDR3 size: 15 residues. CDR3 region: CASSSDRGPTYEQYF. CDR3 coding DNA: TGTGCCAGCAGCTCCGACAGGGGACCAACCTACGAGCAGTACTTC.

This chain connects TRBV7-9 to TRBJ2-6, with D unclear. The CDR3 spans 14 residues. V was clipped by 5 bases and J by 4 bases, with 9 bases between them. Germline values: CDR1 SEHNR, CDR2 FQNEAQ (reference sequence). The DNA for the CDR3 is TGTGCCAGCAGCGCTGCCCGGGGGGCCAACGTCCTGACTTTC. As protein: CASSAARGANVLTF.

This clonotype was observed a handful of times. CDR3 DNA sequence: TGTGCCAGCAGCCCGGACAGGGCCGGGGATCAGCCCCAGCATTTT. Its translation is CASSPDRAGDQPQHF. The genes are TRBV7-9 and TRBJ1-5, with 8 positions matching TRBD1. In germline, CDR1 is SEHNR, CDR2 FQNEAQ (reference sequence). CDR3 size: 15 residues. The V gene end was trimmed by 5 bases and the J gene end by 5 bases; junction bases not matched to a gene: 8.